These T cell receptor beta chains were read from a single sample in a study of response to subunit inactivated influenza vaccine. TCRdb processed the RT-PCR reads anew with MiXCR; each CDR3 protein has one entry. The repertoire consists of roughly 700,000 distinct CDR3 sequences, with 14% occurring once and the leading ten covering 5.5% to 8%. The input for sequencing was PBMCs from blood, taken 14 to 15 days before vaccination. Receptors were obtained from a man aged 45-60 years who received an inactivated influenza vaccine. CDR3s include the opening cysteine and the closing phenylalanine or tryptophan. The D gene is left open where the match is weak. Rows give clone size only sometimes, using once, few, many, or a class for an expanded clone.

CDR3: CASSFPTSGRPYSSTDTQYF; DNA: TGTGCCAGCAGTTTCCCGACTAGCGGGAGGCCTTACTCCAGCACAGATACGCAGTATTTT; size: many; J: TRBJ2-3; D: TRBD2; V: TRBV28
CDR3: CASSPTGPLYEQYF; DNA: TGTGCCAGCAGCCCCACAGGGCCGCTATACGAGCAGTACTTC; size: -; J: TRBJ2-7; D: -; V: TRBV7-2
CDR3: CASSPLRSTDTQYF; DNA: TGTGCCAGCTCACCCCTACGCAGCACAGATACGCAGTATTTT; size: -; J: TRBJ2-3; D: -; V: TRBV18
CDR3: CASSLENSGTAGAFF; DNA: TGTGCCAGCAGCTTAGAAAACTCCGGGACTGCTGGAGCTTTCTTT; size: -; J: TRBJ1-1; D: -; V: TRBV7-9
CDR3: CASSPGSFYEQYF; DNA: TGTGCCAGCAGCCCAGGGTCTTTCTACGAGCAGTACTTC; size: few; J: TRBJ2-7; D: -; V: TRBV7-9
CDR3: CASSDRWEYTEAFF; DNA: TGCGCCAGCAGTGATAGGTGGGAATACACTGAAGCTTTCTTT; size: few; J: TRBJ1-1; D: -; V: TRBV4-1
CDR3: CASSTSGLAYNEQFF; DNA: TGCGCCAGCAGCACCTCGGGACTAGCCTACAATGAGCAGTTCTTC; size: -; J: TRBJ2-1; D: TRBD2; V: TRBV5-1
CDR3: CASRSDRLIMNTEAFF; DNA: TGTGCCAGCAGGTCAGACCGCCTAATCATGAACACTGAAGCTTTCTTT; size: few; J: TRBJ1-1; D: -; V: TRBV7-9
CDR3: CASSYSSRGLGQPQHF; DNA: TGTGCCAGCAGTTACTCCTCCAGGGGGCTCGGGCAGCCCCAGCATTTT; size: many; J: TRBJ1-5; D: TRBD1; V: TRBV6-2/TRBV6-3
CDR3: CASSLDGLEQYF; DNA: TGTGCCAGCAGTCTGGACGGGCTTGAGCAGTACTTC; size: few; J: TRBJ2-7; D: -; V: TRBV28
CDR3: CASSQEVRRGPWEDTQYF; DNA: TGCGCCAGCAGCCAAGAGGTCAGGCGGGGGCCCTGGGAAGATACGCAGTATTTT; size: -; J: TRBJ2-3; D: -; V: TRBV4-1
CDR3: CASGISGSSATKQYF; DNA: TGTGCCAGCGGAATAAGTGGAAGCAGCGCTACAAAGCAGTACTTC; size: few; J: TRBJ2-7; D: -; V: TRBV11-1
CDR3: CASSQGLTGRTTEAFF; DNA: TGCGCCAGCAGCCAAGGACTGACAGGGCGTACCACTGAAGCTTTCTTT; size: -; J: TRBJ1-1; D: TRBD1; V: TRBV4-3
CDR3: CASSLVTERGYLETQYF; DNA: TGTGCCAGCAGTTTAGTGACTGAAAGGGGATACTTGGAGACCCAGTACTTC; size: few; J: TRBJ2-5; D: -; V: TRBV28
CDR3: CASSTRTSGRDYEQYF; DNA: TGTGCCAGCAGCACCCGGACTAGCGGGAGAGATTACGAGCAGTACTTC; size: -; J: TRBJ2-7; D: TRBD2; V: TRBV5-5
CDR3: CSVGVPRGFLYEQYF; DNA: TGCAGCGTTGGAGTTCCCAGGGGATTCCTCTACGAGCAGTACTTC; size: few; J: TRBJ2-7; D: -; V: TRBV29-1
CDR3: CASSLGPGATEAFF; DNA: TGTGCCAGCAGTTTGGGCCCAGGGGCTACTGAAGCTTTCTTT; size: many; J: TRBJ1-1; D: -; V: TRBV12-3/TRBV12-4
CDR3: CASSQGTGDFYEQYF; DNA: TGTGCCAGCAGCCAAGGGACAGGGGATTTCTACGAGCAGTACTTC; size: few; J: TRBJ2-7; D: TRBD1; V: TRBV14
CDR3: CATSRVAGATYEQYF; DNA: TGTGCCACCAGCAGAGTAGCGGGAGCCACATACGAGCAGTACTTC; size: -; J: TRBJ2-7; D: TRBD2; V: TRBV15
CDR3: CASSNQALLAKNIQYF; DNA: TGTGCCAGTAGTAACCAGGCGCTACTAGCCAAAAACATTCAGTACTTC; size: many; J: TRBJ2-4; D: -; V: TRBV19
CDR3: CASTPTTRLAGDTYNEQFF; DNA: TGCGCCAGCACCCCTACAACTCGACTAGCGGGGGATACCTACAATGAGCAGTTCTTC; size: many; J: TRBJ2-1; D: TRBD2; V: TRBV10-2
CDR3: CASSLFQSYEQYF; DNA: TGCGCCAGCAGCTTGTTTCAGTCCTACGAGCAGTACTTC; size: -; J: TRBJ2-7; D: -; V: TRBV5-1
CDR3: CASSYSKEKLFF; DNA: TGTGCCAGCAGTTACTCGAAAGAAAAACTGTTTTTT; size: few; J: TRBJ1-4; D: -; V: TRBV6-6
CDR3: CASSPTSGSETQYF; DNA: TGTGCCAGCAGCCCAACTAGCGGGAGTGAGACCCAGTACTTC; size: once; J: TRBJ2-5; D: TRBD2; V: TRBV7-2
CDR3: CASSRSHRGSTEAFF; DNA: TGTGCCAGCAGCCGTTCCCACAGGGGGAGCACTGAAGCTTTCTTT; size: -; J: TRBJ1-1; D: TRBD1; V: TRBV12-3/TRBV12-4
CDR3: CASSKGLAMVTDTQYF; DNA: TGTGCCAGCAGCAAGGGACTAGCCATGGTTACAGATACGCAGTATTTT; size: -; J: TRBJ2-3; D: TRBD2; V: TRBV5-6
CDR3: CASSLSGNLYGYTF; DNA: TGTGCCAGCAGCTTATCGGGAAATCTCTATGGCTACACCTTC; size: -; J: TRBJ1-2; D: -; V: TRBV7-2
CDR3: CATSDFRQLAGGINEQFF; DNA: TGTGCCACCAGTGATTTTCGCCAACTAGCGGGAGGGATCAATGAGCAGTTCTTC; size: few; J: TRBJ2-1; D: TRBD2; V: TRBV24-1
CDR3: CSVELTSGSLLNEQFF; DNA: TGCAGCGTTGAGTTAACTAGCGGGAGCCTACTCAATGAGCAGTTCTTC; size: few; J: TRBJ2-1; D: TRBD2; V: TRBV29-1
CDR3: CASSILDRTGELFF; DNA: TGTGCCAGTAGTATTTTAGACAGGACCGGGGAGCTGTTTTTT; size: -; J: TRBJ2-2; D: -; V: TRBV19
CDR3: CASSQVKGLANIQYF; DNA: TGTGCCAGCAGCCAAGTTAAGGGACTAGCGAACATTCAGTACTTC; size: few; J: TRBJ2-4; D: TRBD2; V: TRBV4-2
CDR3: CASNTGSGELFF; DNA: TGTGCCAGCAACACAGGTTCCGGGGAGCTGTTTTTT; size: -; J: TRBJ2-2; D: -; V: TRBV28
CDR3: CASSLREGAGEQYF; DNA: TGTGCCAGCAGCCTCAGGGAGGGGGCAGGAGAGCAGTACTTC; size: -; J: TRBJ2-7; D: -; V: TRBV3-1
CDR3: CASSMGLNYEQYF; DNA: TGTGCCAGCAGCATGGGACTCAACTACGAGCAGTACTTC; size: -; J: TRBJ2-7; D: -; V: TRBV13
CDR3: CSAAPSNTEAFF; DNA: TGCAGTGCAGCACCCAGTAACACTGAAGCTTTCTTT; size: many; J: TRBJ1-1; D: -; V: TRBV20-1
CDR3: CASSLGQVLNNEQFF; DNA: TGTGCCAGCAGCTTGGGCCAGGTCCTAAACAATGAGCAGTTCTTC; size: -; J: TRBJ2-1; D: -; V: TRBV5-5
CDR3: CASSPGSGANALTF; DNA: TGCGCCAGCAGCCCCGGCTCTGGGGCCAACGCCCTGACTTTC; size: -; J: TRBJ2-6; D: -; V: TRBV5-1
CDR3: CASSSPGTTPVF; DNA: TGTGCCAGCAGTTCTCCCGGCACGACACCGGTCTTC; size: many; J: TRBJ2-1; D: -; V: TRBV12-3/TRBV12-4
CDR3: CASTPGQSRQETQYF; DNA: TGTGCCAGCACCCCTGGACAGTCGCGGCAAGAGACCCAGTACTTC; size: -; J: TRBJ2-5; D: -; V: TRBV6-1
CDR3: CASSLVGTPPLHF; DNA: TGTGCCAGCAGTTTAGTAGGGACTCCACCCCTCCACTTT; size: few; J: TRBJ1-6; D: -; V: TRBV12-3/TRBV12-4
CDR3: CASSSRQALGSGEQYF; DNA: TGTGCCAGCAGCTCAAGACAGGCCCTGGGGTCGGGGGAGCAGTACTTC; size: -; J: TRBJ2-7; D: -; V: TRBV7-8
CDR3: CASSSLAEYHEQFF; DNA: TGTGCCAGCAGTTCGTTAGCGGAGTATCATGAGCAGTTCTTC; size: few; J: TRBJ2-1; D: -; V: TRBV6-2/TRBV6-3
CDR3: CSARVWGVGANVLTF; DNA: TGCAGTGCTAGAGTATGGGGGGTTGGGGCCAACGTCCTGACTTTC; size: few; J: TRBJ2-6; D: -; V: TRBV20-1
CDR3: CSVDRGSYNEQFF; DNA: TGCAGTGTCGACAGGGGATCCTACAATGAGCAGTTCTTC; size: many; J: TRBJ2-1; D: TRBD1; V: TRBV29-1
CDR3: CASSLGLQGYQETQYF; DNA: TGTGCCAGCAGTTTAGGATTACAGGGGTACCAAGAGACCCAGTACTTC; size: few; J: TRBJ2-5; D: TRBD1; V: TRBV12-3/TRBV12-4
CDR3: CASSGGALDTYEQYF; DNA: TGTGCCAGCTCAGGAGGGGCTTTGGATACCTACGAGCAGTACTTC; size: -; J: TRBJ2-7; D: -; V: TRBV18
CDR3: CSVEVPPLGFTDTQYF; DNA: TGCAGCGTTGAAGTCCCCCCTTTGGGGTTCACAGATACGCAGTATTTT; size: few; J: TRBJ2-3; D: -; V: TRBV29-1
CDR3: CASSLVRGAGNTIYF; DNA: TGTGCCAGCAGCTTAGTAAGGGGAGCGGGAAACACCATATATTTT; size: few; J: TRBJ1-3; D: -; V: TRBV11-2
CDR3: CASSPGTAPDTQYF; DNA: TGTGCCAGCAGCCCCGGGACAGCCCCAGATACGCAGTATTTT; size: -; J: TRBJ2-3; D: TRBD1; V: TRBV28
CDR3: CASSYSIGLKTEAFF; DNA: TGTGCCAGCAGTTACTCGATCGGTTTGAAAACTGAAGCTTTCTTT; size: -; J: TRBJ1-1; D: -; V: TRBV6-2/TRBV6-3
CDR3: CASSLGGLSTDTQYF; DNA: TGTGCCAGCAGTTTGGGGGGGCTCAGCACAGATACGCAGTATTTT; size: many; J: TRBJ2-3; D: -; V: TRBV27
CDR3: CSAINGTLANYGYTF; DNA: TGCAGTGCTATCAACGGGACTCTAGCTAACTATGGCTACACCTTC; size: few; J: TRBJ1-2; D: -; V: TRBV20-1